This TCR beta chain was observed in a study of early T cells in non-severe SARS-CoV-2 infection. TCRdb reanalysed the 5' RACE reads using MiXCR and keeps one entry per CDR3 protein. The repertoire holds around 29,000 distinct CDR3 sequences, with about 10% as singletons. This clonotype has more than one count but fewer than ten. Material for sequencing was whole blood. This TCR was recovered from an adult who was a healthcare worker with PCR-confirmed SARS-CoV-2 infection or an uninfected control (not recorded which).

CDR3 nucleotides: TGTGCCAGCAGCCCTAATGGTCTCCTCACAGATACGCAGTATTTT. Translated, it gives CASSPNGLLTDTQYF. V and J are TRBV11-1 and TRBJ2-3; no clear D. The germline V and J ends were trimmed by 5 bases and 2 bases, with 14 bases remaining between them. This CDR3 has 15 residues. Germline CDR1 SGHAT, CDR2 FQDESV (reference sequence). The complete variable domain, with remaining parts taken from reference TRBV11-1 and TRBJ2-3, reads EAEVAQSPRYKITEKSQAVAFWCDPISGHATLYWYRQILGQGPELLVQFQDESVVDDSQLPKDRFSAERLKGVDSTLKIQPAELGDSAMYLCASSPNGLLTDTQYFGPGTRLTVL.